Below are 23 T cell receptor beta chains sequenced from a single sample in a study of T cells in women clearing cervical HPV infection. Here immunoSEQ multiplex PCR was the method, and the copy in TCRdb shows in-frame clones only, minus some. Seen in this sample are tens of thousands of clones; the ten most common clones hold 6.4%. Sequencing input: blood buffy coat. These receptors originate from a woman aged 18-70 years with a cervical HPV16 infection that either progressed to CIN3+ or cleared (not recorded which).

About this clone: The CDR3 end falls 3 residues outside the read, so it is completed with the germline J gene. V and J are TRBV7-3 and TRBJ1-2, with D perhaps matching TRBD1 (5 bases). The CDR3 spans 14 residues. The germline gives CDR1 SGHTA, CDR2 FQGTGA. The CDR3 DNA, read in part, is TGTGCCAGCAGCCTTTTAGGGGTGGACGACGAC. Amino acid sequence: CASSLLGVDDD. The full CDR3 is CASSLLGVDDDYTF. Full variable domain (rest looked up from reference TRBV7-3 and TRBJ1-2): GAGVSQTPSNKVTEKGKYVELRCDPISGHTALYWYRQSLGQGPEFLIYFQGTGAADDSGLPNDRFFAVRPEGSVSTLKIQRTERGDSAVYLCASSLLGVDDDYTFGSGTRLTVV.

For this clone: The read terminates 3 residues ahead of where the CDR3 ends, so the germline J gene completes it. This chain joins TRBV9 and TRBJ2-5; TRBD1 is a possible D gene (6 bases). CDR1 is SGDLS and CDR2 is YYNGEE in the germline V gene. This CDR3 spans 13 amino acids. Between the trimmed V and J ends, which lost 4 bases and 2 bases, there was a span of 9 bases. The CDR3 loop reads CASSFGQQETQYF. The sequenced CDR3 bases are TGTGCCAGCAGCTTTGGACAGCAAGAGACC.

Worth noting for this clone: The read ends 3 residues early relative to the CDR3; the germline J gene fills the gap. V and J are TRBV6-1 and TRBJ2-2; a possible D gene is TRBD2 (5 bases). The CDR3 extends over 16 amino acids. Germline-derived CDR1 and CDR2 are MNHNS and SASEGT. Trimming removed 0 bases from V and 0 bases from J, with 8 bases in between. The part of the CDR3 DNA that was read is TGTGCCAGCAGTGAAGCGAGGGCTACGAACACCGGGGAG. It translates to CASSEARATNTGE. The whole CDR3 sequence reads CASSEARATNTGELFF.

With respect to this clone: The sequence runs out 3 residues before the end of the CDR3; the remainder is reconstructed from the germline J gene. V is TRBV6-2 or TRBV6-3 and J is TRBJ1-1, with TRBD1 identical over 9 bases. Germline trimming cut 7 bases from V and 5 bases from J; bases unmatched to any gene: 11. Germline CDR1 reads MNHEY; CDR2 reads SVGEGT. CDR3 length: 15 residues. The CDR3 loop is CASNFFGTGTTEAFF. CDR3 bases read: TGTGCCAGCAATTTTTTCGGGACAGGGACGACTGAA.

The covered CDR3 bases are TGTGCCAGCTCATCGCCAGGCAGTCCCTACGAG. Translation gives CASSSPGSPYE. The whole CDR3 sequence is CASSSPGSPYEQYF. This rearrangement joins TRBV18 to TRBJ2-7; D gene ambiguous. The read comes to an end 3 residues before the CDR3 does, leaving the germline J gene to fill in the end. Trimming removed 5 bases at V and 2 bases at J, with 13 bases between. This CDR3 has 14 amino acids. In germline, CDR1 is KGHSH, CDR2 LQKENI.

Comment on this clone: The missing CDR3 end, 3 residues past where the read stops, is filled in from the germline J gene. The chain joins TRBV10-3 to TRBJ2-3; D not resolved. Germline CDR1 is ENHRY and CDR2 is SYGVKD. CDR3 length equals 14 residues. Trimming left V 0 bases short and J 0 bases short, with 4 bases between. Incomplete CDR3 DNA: TGTGCCATCAGTGAGTCCGGGAGCACAGATACG. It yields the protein CAISESGSTDT. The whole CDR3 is CAISESGSTDTQYF.

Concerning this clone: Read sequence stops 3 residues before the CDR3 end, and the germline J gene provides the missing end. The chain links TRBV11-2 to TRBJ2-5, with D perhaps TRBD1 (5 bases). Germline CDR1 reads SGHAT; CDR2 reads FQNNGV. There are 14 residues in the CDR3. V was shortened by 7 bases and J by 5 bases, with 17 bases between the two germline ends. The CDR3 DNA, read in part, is TGTGCCAGCACCGAAGGGGCAGTTGGGGAGACC. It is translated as CASTEGAVGET. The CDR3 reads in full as CASTEGAVGETQYF.

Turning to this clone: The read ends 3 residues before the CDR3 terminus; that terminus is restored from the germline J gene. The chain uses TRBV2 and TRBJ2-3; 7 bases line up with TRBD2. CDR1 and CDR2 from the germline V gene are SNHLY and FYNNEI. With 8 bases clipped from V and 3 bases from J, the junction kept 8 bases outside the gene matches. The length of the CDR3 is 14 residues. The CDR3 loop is CASVLWGGTDTQYF. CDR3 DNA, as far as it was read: TGTGCCAGCGTGCTCTGGGGGGGGACAGATACG.

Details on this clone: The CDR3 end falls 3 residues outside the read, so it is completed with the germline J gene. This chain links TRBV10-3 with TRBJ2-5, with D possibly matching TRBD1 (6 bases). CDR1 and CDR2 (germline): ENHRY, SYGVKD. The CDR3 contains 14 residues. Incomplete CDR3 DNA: TGTGCCTCCGGTAGGGGCAGGGGCGCAGATACC. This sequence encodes CASGRGRGADT. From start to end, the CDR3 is CASGRGRGADTQYF.

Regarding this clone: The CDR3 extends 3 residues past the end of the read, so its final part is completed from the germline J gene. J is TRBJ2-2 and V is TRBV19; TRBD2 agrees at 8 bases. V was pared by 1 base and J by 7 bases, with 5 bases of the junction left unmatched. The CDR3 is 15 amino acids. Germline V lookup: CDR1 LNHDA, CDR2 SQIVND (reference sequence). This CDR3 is CASSIVGTSIGELFF. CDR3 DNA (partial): TGTGCCAGTAGTATAGTAGGGACTAGTATCGGGGAG. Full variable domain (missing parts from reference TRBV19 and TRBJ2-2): DGGITQSPKYLFRKEGQNVTLSCEQNLNHDAMYWYRQDPGQGLRLIYYSQIVNDFQKGDIAEGYSVSREKKESFPLTVTSAQKNPTAFYLCASSIVGTSIGELFFGEGSRLTVL.

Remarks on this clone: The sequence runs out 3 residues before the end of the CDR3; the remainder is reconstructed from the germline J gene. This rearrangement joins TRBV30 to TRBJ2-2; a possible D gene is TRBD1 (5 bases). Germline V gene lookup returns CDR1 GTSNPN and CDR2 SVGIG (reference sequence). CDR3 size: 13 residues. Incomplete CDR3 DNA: TGTGCCTGGAGCATGTCTGGGGCCAACGTG. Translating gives CAWSMSGANV. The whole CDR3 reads CAWSMSGANVLFF.

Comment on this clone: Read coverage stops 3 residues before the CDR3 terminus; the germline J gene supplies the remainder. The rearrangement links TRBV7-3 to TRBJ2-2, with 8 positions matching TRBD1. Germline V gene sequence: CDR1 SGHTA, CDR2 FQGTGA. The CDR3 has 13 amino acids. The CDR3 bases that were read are TGTGCCAGCAGCTTATTCGCTGGACAGGGG. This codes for CASSLFAGQG. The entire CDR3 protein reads CASSLFAGQGLFF.

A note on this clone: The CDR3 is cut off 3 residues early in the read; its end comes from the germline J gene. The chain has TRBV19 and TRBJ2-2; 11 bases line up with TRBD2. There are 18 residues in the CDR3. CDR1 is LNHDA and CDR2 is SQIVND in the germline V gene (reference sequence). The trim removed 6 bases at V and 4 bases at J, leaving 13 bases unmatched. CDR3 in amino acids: CASSQTLAGGPVTGELFF. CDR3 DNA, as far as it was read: TGTGCCAGTAGCCAAACTTTAGCGGGAGGGCCTGTCACCGGGGAG.

CDR3 bases read: TGTGCCAGCAGCTTTCCACAGGGGGCTGATGAAAAA. This encodes CASSFPQGADEK. The full CDR3 is CASSFPQGADEKLFF. The V gene is TRBV7-9, the J gene TRBJ1-4; 9 bases align to TRBD1. The CDR3 extends 3 residues past the end of the read, so its final part is completed from the germline J gene. V was pared by 3 bases and J by 6 bases, with 5 bases of the junction left unmatched. This CDR3 is built from 15 residues. From germline, CDR1 is SEHNR and CDR2 FQNEAQ (reference sequence). Looking up the rest from reference TRBV7-9 and TRBJ1-4 gives the full variable domain: DTGVSQNPRHKITKRGQNVTFRCDPISEHNRLYWYRQTLGQGPEFLTYFQNEAQLEKSRLLSDRFSAERPKGSFSTLEIQRTEQGDSAMYLCASSFPQGADEKLFFGSGTQLSVL.

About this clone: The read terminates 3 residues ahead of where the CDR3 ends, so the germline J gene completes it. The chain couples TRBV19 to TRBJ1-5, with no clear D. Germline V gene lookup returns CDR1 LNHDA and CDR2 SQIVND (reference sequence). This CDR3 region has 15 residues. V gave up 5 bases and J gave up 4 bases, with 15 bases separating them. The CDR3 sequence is CASSLIVAENQPQHF. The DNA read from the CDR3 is TGTGCCAGTAGTCTTATTGTGGCAGAGAATCAGCCC.

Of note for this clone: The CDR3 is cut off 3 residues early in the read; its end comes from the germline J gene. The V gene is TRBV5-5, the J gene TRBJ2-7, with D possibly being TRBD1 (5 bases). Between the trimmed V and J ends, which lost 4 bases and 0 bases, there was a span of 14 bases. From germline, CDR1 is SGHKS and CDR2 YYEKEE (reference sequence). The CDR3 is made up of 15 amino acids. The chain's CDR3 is CASSRGTTISYEQYF. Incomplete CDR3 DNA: TGTGCCAGCAGCAGGGGAACCACCATCTCCTACGAG.

CDR3 amino acids: CASSQGNQPQYF. The part of the CDR3 DNA that was read is TGTGCCAGCAGTCAGGGGAATCAGCCG. This chain links TRBV6-2 or TRBV6-3 with TRBJ2-3, with TRBD1 as a possible D gene (6 bases). The read terminates 3 residues before the CDR3 end, so the remaining end is supplied by the germline J gene. The CDR3 spans 12 residues. In germline, CDR1 is MNHEY, CDR2 SVGEGT.

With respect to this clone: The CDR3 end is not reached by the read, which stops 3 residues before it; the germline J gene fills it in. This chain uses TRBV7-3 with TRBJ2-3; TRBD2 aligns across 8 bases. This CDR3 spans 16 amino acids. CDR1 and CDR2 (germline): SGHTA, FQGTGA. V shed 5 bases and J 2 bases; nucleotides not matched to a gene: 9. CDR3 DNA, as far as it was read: TGTGCCAGCAGCATAAGGGGCGGGGGGACCACAGATACG. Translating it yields CASSIRGGGTTDT. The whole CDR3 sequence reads CASSIRGGGTTDTQYF.

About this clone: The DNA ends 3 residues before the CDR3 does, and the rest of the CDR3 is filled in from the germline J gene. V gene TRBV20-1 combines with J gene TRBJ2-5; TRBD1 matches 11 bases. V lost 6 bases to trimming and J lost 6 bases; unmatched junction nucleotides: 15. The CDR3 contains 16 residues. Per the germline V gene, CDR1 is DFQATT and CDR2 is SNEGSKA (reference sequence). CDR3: CSAPSPGQGDAKTQYF. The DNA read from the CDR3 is TGCAGTGCCCCCTCCCCGGGACAGGGGGACGCGAAGACC.

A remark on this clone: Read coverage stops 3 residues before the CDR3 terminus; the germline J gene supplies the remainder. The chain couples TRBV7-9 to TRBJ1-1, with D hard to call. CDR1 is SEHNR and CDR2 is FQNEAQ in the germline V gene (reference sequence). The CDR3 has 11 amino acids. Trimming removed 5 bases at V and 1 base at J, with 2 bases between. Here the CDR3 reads CASSQNTEAFF. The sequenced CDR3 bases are TGTGCCAGCAGCCAGAACACTGAA.

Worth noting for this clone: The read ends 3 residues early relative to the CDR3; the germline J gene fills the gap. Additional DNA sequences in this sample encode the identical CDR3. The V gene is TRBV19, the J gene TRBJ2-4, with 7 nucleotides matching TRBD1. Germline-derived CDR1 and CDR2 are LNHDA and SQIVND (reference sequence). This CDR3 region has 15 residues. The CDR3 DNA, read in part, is TGTGCCAGTAGTACGAGACAGGGTGCCAACTATGGT. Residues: CASSTRQGANYG. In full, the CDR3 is CASSTRQGANYGQYF. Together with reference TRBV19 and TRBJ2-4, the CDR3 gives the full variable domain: DGGITQSPKYLFRKEGQNVTLSCEQNLNHDAMYWYRQDPGQGLRLIYYSQIVNDFQKGDIAEGYSVSREKKESFPLTVTSAQKNPTAFYLCASSTRQGANYGQYFGAGTRLSVL.

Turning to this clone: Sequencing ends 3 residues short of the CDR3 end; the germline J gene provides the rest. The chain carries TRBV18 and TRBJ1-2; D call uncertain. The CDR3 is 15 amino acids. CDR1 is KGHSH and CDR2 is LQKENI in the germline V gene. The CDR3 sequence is CASSLTSDVGNDYTF. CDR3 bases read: TGTGCCAGCTCACTCACTAGCGATGTGGGCAATGAC.

The CDR3 reads CASSLAGWELFF. Partial CDR3 DNA: TGTGCCAGCAGCTTGGCGGGGTGGGAG. The chain combines TRBV7-3 with TRBJ2-2, with a weak D call TRBD2 (6 bases). The read terminates 3 residues ahead of where the CDR3 ends, so the germline J gene completes it. Germline V gives CDR1 SGHTA, CDR2 FQGTGA. The V end was cut by 3 bases, the J end by 9 bases, with 8 bases between. The CDR3 sequence is 12 residues long.